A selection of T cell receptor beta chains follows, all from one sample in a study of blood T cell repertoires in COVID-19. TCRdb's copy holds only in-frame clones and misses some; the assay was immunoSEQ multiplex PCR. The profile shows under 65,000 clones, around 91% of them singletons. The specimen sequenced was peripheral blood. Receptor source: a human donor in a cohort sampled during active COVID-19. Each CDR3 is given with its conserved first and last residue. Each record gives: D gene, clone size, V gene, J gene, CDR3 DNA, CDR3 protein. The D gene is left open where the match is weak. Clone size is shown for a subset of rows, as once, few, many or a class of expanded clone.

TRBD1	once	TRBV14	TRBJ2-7	TGTGCCAGCAGCCCGGGGACAGGGGGCGAAAACTTC	CASSPGTGGENF
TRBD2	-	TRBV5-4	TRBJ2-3	TGTGCCAGCAGCTTGGGGGGACTAGCGGGGGCTAGCACAGATACGCAGTATTTT	CASSLGGLAGASTDTQYF
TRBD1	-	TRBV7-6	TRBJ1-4	TGTGCCAGCAGCCGGGACAGGGGTAATGAAAAACTGTTTTTT	CASSRDRGNEKLFF
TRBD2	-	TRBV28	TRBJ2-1	TGTGCCAGCAGTTTGGGACTAGCGGGAGGACGGGGGGGAGTCTATGAGCAGTTCTTC	CASSLGLAGGRGGVYEQFF
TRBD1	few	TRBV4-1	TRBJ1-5	TGCGCCAGCAGCCAAGTAAATACTGTGAGGGGGCTCGGGAATCAGCCCCAGCATTTT	CASSQVNTVRGLGNQPQHF
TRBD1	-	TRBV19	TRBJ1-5	TGTGCCAGTAGTACGGCAGGGGGCGGCAATCAGCCCCAGCATTTT	CASSTAGGGNQPQHF
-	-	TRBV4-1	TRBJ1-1	TGCGCCAGCACCCTCGGGGGGGGCCCGAACACTGAAGCTTTCTTT	CASTLGGGPNTEAFF
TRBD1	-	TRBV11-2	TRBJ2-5	TGTGCCAGCAGCCCAAACCGGGACAGGGACGGCGAGACCCAGTACTTC	CASSPNRDRDGETQYF
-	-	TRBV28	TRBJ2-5	TGTGCCAGCAGTTTGTGGGCGCGAGAGACCCAGTACTTC	CASSLWARETQYF
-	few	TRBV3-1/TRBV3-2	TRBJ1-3	TGTGCCAGCAGCCACCAGACCAGGGGAAACACCATATATTTT	CASSHQTRGNTIYF
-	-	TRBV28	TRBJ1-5	TGTGCCAGCAGCTGGCGGGAAGTAACTAGCAATCAGCCCCAGCATTTT	CASSWREVTSNQPQHF
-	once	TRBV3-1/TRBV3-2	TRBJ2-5	TGTGCCAGCAGCCGGGGGCCTGCCCAAACTCCGACCCAGTACTTC	CASSRGPAQTPTQYF
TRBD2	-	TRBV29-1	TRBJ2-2	TGCAGCGTTGAATTACTAGCGGGAGGCGGCACCGGGGAGCTGTTTTTT	CSVELLAGGGTGELFF
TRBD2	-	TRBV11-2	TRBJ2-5	TGTGCCAGCAGCTTGGGGGATCTAGCGGGAACCCAAGAGACCCAGTACTTC	CASSLGDLAGTQETQYF
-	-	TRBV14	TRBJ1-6	TGTGCCAGCAGCCCATTCGGGAATTCACCCCTCCACTTT	CASSPFGNSPLHF
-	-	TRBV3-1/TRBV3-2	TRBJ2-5	TGTGCCAGCGAGAACATAGGGGCCCAAGAGGCCCAGTACTTC	CASENIGAQEAQYF
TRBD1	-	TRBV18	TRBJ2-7	TGTGCCAGCTCCATGACAGGGGTCCCCTACGAGCAGTACTTC	CASSMTGVPYEQYF
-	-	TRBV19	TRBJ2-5	TGTGCCAGAGTCCCCGACAGAACGGGGACCCAGTACTTC	CARVPDRTGTQYF
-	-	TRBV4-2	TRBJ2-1	TGTGCCAGCAGAAAGGAGGGGGCCCCGGCTGAGCAGTTCTTC	CASRKEGAPAEQFF
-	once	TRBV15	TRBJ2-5	TGTGCCACCAGCAAGGGGGAGACCCAGTACTTC	CATSKGETQYF
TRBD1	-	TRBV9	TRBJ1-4	TGTGCCAGCAGCCCTCGGACAGGGACTAATGAAAAACTGTTTTTT	CASSPRTGTNEKLFF
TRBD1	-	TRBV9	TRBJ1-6	TGTGCCAGCAGCGCCGGGGACAGTTATTCACCCCTCCACTTT	CASSAGDSYSPLHF
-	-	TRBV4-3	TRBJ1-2	TGCGCCAGCAGCCAAGATCCCAGGGAATATGGCTACACCTTC	CASSQDPREYGYTF
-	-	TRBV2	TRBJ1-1	TGTGCCAGCAGGACAGCGGGCCCCACTGAAGCTTTCTTT	CASRTAGPTEAFF
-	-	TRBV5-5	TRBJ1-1	TGTGCCAGCAGCTTGCAGGGGCACACTGAAGCTTTCTTT	CASSLQGHTEAFF
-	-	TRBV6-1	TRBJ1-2	TGTGCCAGCAGTGAAGCGCCCGGGGAAGGCAACTATGGCTACACCTTC	CASSEAPGEGNYGYTF
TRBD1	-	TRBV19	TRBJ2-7	TGTGCCAGTAGTAGCTCGACAGGGGGGACCTACGAGCAGTACTTC	CASSSSTGGTYEQYF
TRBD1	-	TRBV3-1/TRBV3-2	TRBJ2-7	TGTGCCAGCAGCCCCGACAGGGTTCCCTACGAGCAGTACTTC	CASSPDRVPYEQYF
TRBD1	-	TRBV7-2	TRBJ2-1	TGTGCCAGCAGCTTACTACCGGGACAGGGTTTTGGTGAGCAGTTCTTC	CASSLLPGQGFGEQFF
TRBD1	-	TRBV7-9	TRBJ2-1	TGTGCCAGCAGCTTAGGAAGGGGACAGCTCTCCTACAATGAGCAGTTCTTC	CASSLGRGQLSYNEQFF
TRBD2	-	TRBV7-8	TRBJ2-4	TGTGCCAGCAACGCCTATCCAGCGGGAGGGCCGAAAAACATTCAGTACTTC	CASNAYPAGGPKNIQYF
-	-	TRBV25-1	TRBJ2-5	TGTGCCAGCAGTGGGCCTAGAATTCAAGAGACCCAGTACTTC	CASSGPRIQETQYF
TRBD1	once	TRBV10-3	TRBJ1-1	TGTGCCATCAGTGGGACAGGGCAAGACACTGAAGCTTTCTTT	CAISGTGQDTEAFF
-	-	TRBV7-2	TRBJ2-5	TGTGCCAGCAGCTTAGATCCTCCGGGGGTTGGGACCCAGTACTTC	CASSLDPPGVGTQYF
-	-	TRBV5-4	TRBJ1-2	TGTGCCAGCAGCTCGGGGGGTCTTTCCTACTATGGCTACACCTTC	CASSSGGLSYYGYTF